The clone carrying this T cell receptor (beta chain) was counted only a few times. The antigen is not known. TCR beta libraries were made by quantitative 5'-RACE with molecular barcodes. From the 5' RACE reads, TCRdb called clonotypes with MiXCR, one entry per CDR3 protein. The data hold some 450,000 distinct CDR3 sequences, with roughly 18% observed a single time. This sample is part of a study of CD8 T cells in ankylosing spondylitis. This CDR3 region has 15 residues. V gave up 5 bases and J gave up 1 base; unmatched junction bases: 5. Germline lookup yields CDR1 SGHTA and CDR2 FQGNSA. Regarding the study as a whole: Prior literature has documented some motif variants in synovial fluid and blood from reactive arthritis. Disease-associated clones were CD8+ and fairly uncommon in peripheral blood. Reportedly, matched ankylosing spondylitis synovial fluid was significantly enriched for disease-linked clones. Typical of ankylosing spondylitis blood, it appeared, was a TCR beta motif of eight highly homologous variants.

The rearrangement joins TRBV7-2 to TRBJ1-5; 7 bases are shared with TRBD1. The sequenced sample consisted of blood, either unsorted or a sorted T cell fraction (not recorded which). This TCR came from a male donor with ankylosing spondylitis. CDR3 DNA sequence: TGTGCCAGCAGCCGACAGGGATGGAGCAATCAGCCCCAGCATTTT. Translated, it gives CASSRQGWSNQPQHF.